The rows below give T cell receptor beta chains drawn from one sample of a study of cytomegalovirus exposure and HLA in healthy donors. Profiling relied on immunoSEQ multiplex PCR, and the TCRdb table lists in-frame clones only, not all of them. The sample holds 140,000 to 150,000 clones, nearly 85% seen once. Source material: PBMCs. These receptors came from a male donor in good health and CMV-seronegative. The CDR3 runs from the conserved cysteine through the conserved F or W. Each record gives: V gene, clone size, D gene, J gene, CDR3 length, CDR3 DNA, CDR3 protein. The D gene is left open where the match is weak. Only part of the rows carry a size: once, few, many, or a class if the clone is expanded.

TRBV29-1	-	TRBD1	TRBJ1-4	15	TGCAGCGTTGAAGGGACAGGGGGCGGGAATGAAAAACTGTTTTTT	CSVEGTGGGNEKLFF
TRBV15	once	-	TRBJ1-5	15	TGTGCCACCAGCAGAGATCCAGGGCTCCGGCAGCCCCAGCATTTT	CATSRDPGLRQPQHF
TRBV30	-	-	TRBJ2-1	13	TGTGCCTGGAGTATCGGGGCCTACAATGAGCAGTTCTTC	CAWSIGAYNEQFF
TRBV5-1	-	-	TRBJ1-6	14	TGCGCCAGCAGCTTGGGAGGGAATAATTCACCCCTCCACTTT	CASSLGGNNSPLHF
TRBV7-8	-	TRBD2	TRBJ2-7	15	TGTGCCAGCAGCATACTAGCGGGAGGCTCCTACGAGCAGTACTTC	CASSILAGGSYEQYF
TRBV28	once	TRBD2	TRBJ2-7	15	TGTGCCAGCAGCCGTGGGACTATGCGCTCCTACGAGCAGTACTTC	CASSRGTMRSYEQYF
TRBV7-3	-	-	TRBJ1-1	14	TGTGCCAGCAGCCTGACGGGGGGAGGCACTGAAGCTTTCTTT	CASSLTGGGTEAFF
TRBV11-1	few	-	TRBJ2-7	15	TGTGCCAGCAGCTACGAGGGCCCTGGCGTTTCTGGGCAGTACTTC	CASSYEGPGVSGQYF
TRBV5-4	-	-	TRBJ2-7	13	TGTGCCAGCAGCTTGGGGAGCTCCTACGAGCAGTACTTC	CASSLGSSYEQYF
TRBV27	-	-	TRBJ2-7	13	TGTGCCAGCAGTTCGGGTAACGCCTACGAGCAGTACTTC	CASSSGNAYEQYF
TRBV13	-	-	TRBJ2-1	13	TGTGCCAGCAGCTTACGTGTATACAATGAGCAGTTCTTC	CASSLRVYNEQFF
TRBV6-5	once	-	TRBJ2-3	13	TGTGCCAGCAGACCCAACGCGCGGGGTACGCAGTATTTT	CASRPNARGTQYF
TRBV7-2	-	-	TRBJ2-2	16	TGTGCCAGCACCCCCCAGGGCCGAGTTCGGACCGGGGAGCTGTTTTTT	CASTPQGRVRTGELFF
TRBV27	-	TRBD1	TRBJ1-2	14	TGTGCCAGCAGTCCCCGACAGGGAAACTATGGCTACACCTTC	CASSPRQGNYGYTF
TRBV18	-	-	TRBJ2-5	15	TGTGCCAGCTCACACCGCCAGGTCGGAAAAGAGACCCAGTACTTC	CASSHRQVGKETQYF
TRBV27	-	-	TRBJ2-7	16	TGTGCCAGCAGTTTAAACGGTTGGTCAGGCCCCTACGAGCAGTACTTC	CASSLNGWSGPYEQYF
TRBV2	-	-	TRBJ2-7	13	TGTGCCAGCAAGGGGGTCGGGGCCTACGAGCAGTACTTC	CASKGVGAYEQYF
TRBV6-5	-	-	TRBJ1-1	13	TGTGCCAGCAGTCCCGGAGGGTACACTGAAGCTTTCTTT	CASSPGGYTEAFF
TRBV9	-	-	TRBJ2-7	15	TGTGCCAGCAGCCCTGTTTCAGGGCCCCTCCACGAGCAGTACTTC	CASSPVSGPLHEQYF
TRBV7-9	-	TRBD1	TRBJ1-3	16	TGTGCCAGCAGCCCAGGTGATCAGGGGGCCTGGCACACCATATACTTT	CASSPGDQGAWHTIYF
TRBV5-1	-	TRBD2	TRBJ2-1	15	TGCGCCAGCAGCCATGGGACTAGCATCTACAATGAGCAGTTCTTC	CASSHGTSIYNEQFF
TRBV7-9	-	-	TRBJ1-4	13	TGTGCCAGCAGCTTAGCTCCCGGGGGAAAACTGTTTTTT	CASSLAPGGKLFF
TRBV14	-	-	TRBJ2-3	16	TGTGCCAGCAGCCAAGTTCAGCAGGGTAGCACAGATACGCAGTATTTT	CASSQVQQGSTDTQYF
TRBV19	-	TRBD2	TRBJ2-7	16	TGTGCCAGTAGTCCGAGACTAGCGGGAATATGGAACGAGCAGTACTTC	CASSPRLAGIWNEQYF
TRBV9	-	-	TRBJ2-1	14	TGTGCCAGCAGCTCCTCCGTCCCCTACAATGAGCAGTTCTTC	CASSSSVPYNEQFF
TRBV5-1	few	-	TRBJ2-7	14	TGCGCCAGCAGCTTGGGTGCGGGGCCCACCGAGCAGTACTTC	CASSLGAGPTEQYF
TRBV5-4	-	TRBD1	TRBJ1-5	15	TGTGCCAGCAGCCATAAGGGACAGGAGAATCAGCCCCAGCATTTT	CASSHKGQENQPQHF
TRBV7-7	-	-	TRBJ1-1	14	TGTGCTAGCAGCCCAGGGGTTGGAAGCACTGAAGCTTTCTTT	CASSPGVGSTEAFF
TRBV28	once	-	TRBJ1-5	14	TGTGCCAGCAGTTTGACCAGGGACAATCAGCCCCAGCATTTT	CASSLTRDNQPQHF
TRBV7-9	-	-	TRBJ1-1	16	TGTGCCAGCAGCTTACCTTGGGACATCCCTAACACTGAAGCTTTCTTT	CASSLPWDIPNTEAFF
TRBV5-6	-	-	TRBJ1-2	16	TGTGCCAGCAGCTTCATCCTAGGGGTACCTAACTATGGCTACACCTTC	CASSFILGVPNYGYTF
TRBV7-2	many	-	TRBJ1-4	12	TGTGCCAGCAGCTTAGACAGGGAAAAACTGTTTTTT	CASSLDREKLFF
TRBV15	-	-	TRBJ2-5	16	TGTGCCACCAGCAGAGATTCGCATTCAGGTGTGGAGACCCAGTACTTC	CATSRDSHSGVETQYF
TRBV5-4	-	TRBD2	TRBJ2-1	18	TGTGCCAGCAGCTTGAGCGATAGGGGACTAGCGGGATTCCATGAGCAGTTCTTC	CASSLSDRGLAGFHEQFF
TRBV19	once	-	TRBJ2-7	13	TGTGCCAGTAGTATGGGGAGCTCCTACGAGCAGTACTTC	CASSMGSSYEQYF
TRBV28	-	-	TRBJ2-7	17	TGTGCCAGCAGTTCCGCCTTCACAGGGCCGAGCTCCTACGAGCAGTACTTC	CASSSAFTGPSSYEQYF
TRBV5-1	-	-	TRBJ1-1	15	TGCGCCAGCAGCTCTAGGAGGACCCCGAACACTGAAGCTTTCTTT	CASSSRRTPNTEAFF
TRBV30	-	TRBD2	TRBJ2-3	20	TGTGCCTGGAGCGGTTATGGGACTAGCGGCCCCTCTATCAGCACAGATACGCAGTATTTT	CAWSGYGTSGPSISTDTQYF
TRBV25-1	-	-	TRBJ2-5	14	TGTGCCAGCAGTGAACTCCAGCGGGAAGAGACCCAGTACTTC	CASSELQREETQYF
TRBV15	once	-	TRBJ2-1	17	TGTGCCACCAGCAGAGGACGGGGTAGTGTATCCTACAATGAGCAGTTCTTC	CATSRGRGSVSYNEQFF
TRBV5-6	once	TRBD1	TRBJ1-6	17	TGTGCCAGCAGCTCCGGACAGGGCTTGTCCTATAATTCACCCCTCCACTTT	CASSSGQGLSYNSPLHF
TRBV2	-	TRBD1	TRBJ1-6	16	TGTGCCAGCCACAAGGGACAGGCGTCCCGATACCCACCCCTCCACTTT	CASHKGQASRYPPLHF
TRBV6-5	-	-	TRBJ1-1	13	TGTGCCAGCAGTTACTCGCCGGGCACTGAAGCTTTCTTT	CASSYSPGTEAFF
TRBV29-1	-	TRBD1	TRBJ2-7	13	TGCAGCGTGCTCCGGGACAGGGGGTACGAGCAATACTTC	CSVLRDRGYEQYF
TRBV7-3	-	TRBD2	TRBJ2-1	16	TGTGCCAGCAGCTTAACGATTAGCGGGAGTTACAATGAGCAGTTCTTC	CASSLTISGSYNEQFF
TRBV15	-	-	TRBJ1-5	15	TGTGCCACCAGCAGAGGGACAAATAGCAATCAGCCCCAGCATTTT	CATSRGTNSNQPQHF
TRBV19	-	-	TRBJ2-7	16	TGTGCCAGTAGTATACGGGAGAGCAGTACTACCTACGAGCAGTACTTC	CASSIRESSTTYEQYF
TRBV6-6	-	-	TRBJ2-6	14	TGTGCCAGCGATCGCAGCTCTGGGGCCAACGTCCTGACTTTC	CASDRSSGANVLTF
TRBV7-6	-	-	TRBJ2-1	13	TGTGCCAGCAGCTTAGGGGTAGGAGACGGGCAGTTCTTC	CASSLGVGDGQFF
TRBV19	-	TRBD1	TRBJ1-2	15	TGTGCCAGTAGTACCGAGCGGACAGGGGGCTATGGCTACACCTTC	CASSTERTGGYGYTF
TRBV5-1	-	-	TRBJ1-1	16	TGCGCCAGCAGCTTGGACGGCTCCAGGGGGAACACTGAAGCTTTCTTT	CASSLDGSRGNTEAFF
TRBV29-1	few	-	TRBJ2-3	20	TGCAGCGTTTTATCCGCCGGCTGGGAGGCTCACCCGAGTAGCACAGATACGCAGTATTTT	CSVLSAGWEAHPSSTDTQYF
TRBV5-1	-	-	TRBJ1-6	15	TGCGCCAGCAGCAACGCACAGGGTTTCGGTTCACCCCTCCACTTT	CASSNAQGFGSPLHF
TRBV21-1	-	-	TRBJ2-3	15	TGTGCCAGCAGCAAAGCCCAGGGATGCACAGATACGCAGTATTTT	CASSKAQGCTDTQYF
TRBV19	-	-	TRBJ2-4	16	TGTGCCAGTAGCCGAGAGACAGCACTAGCCAAAAACATTCAGTACTTC	CASSRETALAKNIQYF
TRBV7-3	-	-	TRBJ2-7	14	TGTGCCAGCAGCTTAAGAGGCCAGACCTACGAGCAGTACTTC	CASSLRGQTYEQYF
TRBV10-2	-	-	TRBJ2-7	14	TGCGCCAGCAAACCCCAGACAACAGCCTACGAGCAGTACTTC	CASKPQTTAYEQYF
TRBV7-9	-	-	TRBJ2-1	14	TGTTCCAGCAGCTTGGACTCCTCCTTAGATGAGCAGTTCTTC	CSSSLDSSLDEQFF
TRBV11-2	-	TRBD1	TRBJ2-2	15	TGTGCCAGCAGCTTAGACCGGACAGGGCTGGGGGAGCTGTTTTTT	CASSLDRTGLGELFF
TRBV6-5	once	TRBD1	TRBJ1-2	14	TGTGCCAGCAGTTACGGACAGGGATCAGAAGGCTACACCTTC	CASSYGQGSEGYTF